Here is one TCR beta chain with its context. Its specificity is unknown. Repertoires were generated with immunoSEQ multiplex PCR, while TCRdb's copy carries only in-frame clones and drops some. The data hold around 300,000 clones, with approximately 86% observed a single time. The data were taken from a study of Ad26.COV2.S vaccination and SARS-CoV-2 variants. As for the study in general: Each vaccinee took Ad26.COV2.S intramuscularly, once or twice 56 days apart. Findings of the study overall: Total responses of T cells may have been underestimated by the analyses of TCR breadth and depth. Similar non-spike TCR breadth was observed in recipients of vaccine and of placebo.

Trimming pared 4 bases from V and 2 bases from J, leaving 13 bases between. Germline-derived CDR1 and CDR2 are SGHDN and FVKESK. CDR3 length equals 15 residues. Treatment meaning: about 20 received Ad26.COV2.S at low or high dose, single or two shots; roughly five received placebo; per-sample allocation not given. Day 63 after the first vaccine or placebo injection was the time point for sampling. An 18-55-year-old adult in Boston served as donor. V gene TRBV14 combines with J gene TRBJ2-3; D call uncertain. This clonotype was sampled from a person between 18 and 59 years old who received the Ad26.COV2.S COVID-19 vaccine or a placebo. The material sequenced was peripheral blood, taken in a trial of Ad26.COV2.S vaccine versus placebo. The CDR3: CASSLFSKHTDTQYF. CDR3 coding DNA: TGTGCCAGCAGCCTTTTCTCCAAACACACAGATACGCAGTATTTT.